The rows below give T cell receptor beta chains drawn from one sample of a study of blood T cell repertoires in COVID-19. The assay was immunoSEQ multiplex PCR, and TCRdb's table has in-frame clones only and misses some. Of about 150,000 clones in the sample, around 84% were seen once. Sequencing was done on a sample of peripheral blood. The source is a woman aged 55-69 years with COVID-19, enrolled during active disease. Both conserved end residues are part of each CDR3. The order of the fields is J gene, D gene, V gene, clone size, CDR3 DNA, CDR3 protein. A D gene is named only where the DNA matches it firmly. The size entry is marked missing in some rows and otherwise reads once, few, many or a size class.

J gene: TRBJ1-4; D gene: TRBD1; V gene: TRBV15; clone size: NA; CDR3 DNA: TGTGCCACCAGACCCAGGGGGGACGCTAATGAAAAACTGTTTTTT; CDR3 protein: CATRPRGDANEKLFF
J gene: TRBJ2-7; D gene: TRBD1; V gene: TRBV10-3; clone size: NA; CDR3 DNA: TGTGCCATCAGGGGGGGGACAGGGGAAAAGCAGTACTTC; CDR3 protein: CAIRGGTGEKQYF
J gene: TRBJ1-1; D gene: TRBD1; V gene: TRBV18; clone size: NA; CDR3 DNA: TGTGCCAGCTCACCCGGACAGGGCAGCACTGAAGCTTTCTTT; CDR3 protein: CASSPGQGSTEAFF
J gene: TRBJ2-3; D gene: TRBD2; V gene: TRBV19; clone size: NA; CDR3 DNA: TGTGCCAGTAGTTTACTTCTAGCGGGAGGGACAGATACGCAGTATTTT; CDR3 protein: CASSLLLAGGTDTQYF
J gene: TRBJ1-6; D gene: TRBD1; V gene: TRBV7-2; clone size: NA; CDR3 DNA: TGTGCCAGCAGCTTAACAGGGGCCAATTCACCCCTCCACTTT; CDR3 protein: CASSLTGANSPLHF
J gene: TRBJ1-4; D gene: NA; V gene: TRBV7-6; clone size: few; CDR3 DNA: TGTGCCAGCAGCTTAAATATGTTCTCCGCTAATGAAAAACTGTTTTTT; CDR3 protein: CASSLNMFSANEKLFF
J gene: TRBJ2-2; D gene: NA; V gene: TRBV11-3; clone size: NA; CDR3 DNA: TGTGCCAGCAGCCCTCAGGGGACCGGGGAGCTGTTTTTT; CDR3 protein: CASSPQGTGELFF
J gene: TRBJ1-4; D gene: TRBD1; V gene: TRBV7-9; clone size: NA; CDR3 DNA: TGTGCCAGCAGCCCCTGGACAGGGCGTACTAATGAAAAACTGTTTTTT; CDR3 protein: CASSPWTGRTNEKLFF
J gene: TRBJ2-3; D gene: TRBD2; V gene: TRBV5-1; clone size: NA; CDR3 DNA: TGCGCCAGCAGCCAAAGCGGGGTAGGCACAGATACGCAGTATTTT; CDR3 protein: CASSQSGVGTDTQYF
J gene: TRBJ2-2; D gene: NA; V gene: TRBV2; clone size: NA; CDR3 DNA: TGTGCCAGCAGTGGGACTAACACCGGGGAGCTGTTTTTT; CDR3 protein: CASSGTNTGELFF
J gene: TRBJ1-5; D gene: NA; V gene: TRBV21-1; clone size: NA; CDR3 DNA: TGTGCCAGCAGCATTCGGACAGGGGAGGTTTTGAGCAATCAGCCCCAGCATTTT; CDR3 protein: CASSIRTGEVLSNQPQHF
J gene: TRBJ2-1; D gene: NA; V gene: TRBV6-5; clone size: NA; CDR3 DNA: TGTGCCAGCAGTTCCCTCGCAGGGAACAATGAGCAGTTCTTC; CDR3 protein: CASSSLAGNNEQFF
J gene: TRBJ2-3; D gene: TRBD1; V gene: TRBV2; clone size: NA; CDR3 DNA: TGTGCCAGCAGTACACAGGGGGCAACAGATACGCAGTATTTT; CDR3 protein: CASSTQGATDTQYF
J gene: TRBJ1-4; D gene: TRBD1; V gene: TRBV11-2; clone size: NA; CDR3 DNA: TGTGCCAGCAGCTTGGGACAGGCTGAGGAAAAACTGTTTTTT; CDR3 protein: CASSLGQAEEKLFF
J gene: TRBJ1-1; D gene: NA; V gene: TRBV30; clone size: NA; CDR3 DNA: TGTGCCTGGACGAGGTTTGCGGGCACTGAAGCTTTCTTT; CDR3 protein: CAWTRFAGTEAFF
J gene: TRBJ2-2; D gene: NA; V gene: TRBV19; clone size: NA; CDR3 DNA: TGTGCCAGTAGTATTAGCCAGCTTAACACCGGGGAGCTGTTTTTT; CDR3 protein: CASSISQLNTGELFF
J gene: TRBJ1-4; D gene: NA; V gene: TRBV6-5; clone size: NA; CDR3 DNA: TGTGCCAGCAGCTTTGGACGGAAGGGGGAAAAACTGTTTTTT; CDR3 protein: CASSFGRKGEKLFF
J gene: TRBJ1-6; D gene: TRBD1; V gene: TRBV5-5; clone size: NA; CDR3 DNA: TGTGCCAGCAGCTTGTCGCCGGGACAGGCTACTTCACCCCTCCACTTT; CDR3 protein: CASSLSPGQATSPLHF
J gene: TRBJ1-1; D gene: NA; V gene: TRBV19; clone size: NA; CDR3 DNA: TGTGCCAGTAGTATATACCGCTCGGTCCCTGAAGCTTTCTTT; CDR3 protein: CASSIYRSVPEAFF
J gene: TRBJ2-3; D gene: TRBD1; V gene: TRBV19; clone size: few; CDR3 DNA: TGTGCCAGTAGTGCTTGGACAGGGGGCAGGACAGATACGCAGTATTTT; CDR3 protein: CASSAWTGGRTDTQYF
J gene: TRBJ2-3; D gene: NA; V gene: TRBV5-4; clone size: NA; CDR3 DNA: TGTGCCAGCAGCTTACTCTCAGATACGCAGTATTTT; CDR3 protein: CASSLLSDTQYF
J gene: TRBJ2-2; D gene: TRBD2; V gene: TRBV2; clone size: once; CDR3 DNA: TGTGCCAGCAGTCGACGGGGGGGCAGCGGGGAGCTGTTTTTT; CDR3 protein: CASSRRGGSGELFF
J gene: TRBJ1-5; D gene: NA; V gene: TRBV29-1; clone size: NA; CDR3 DNA: TGCAGCGCCGCCGGGGGAGGTAGCAATCAGCCCCAGCATTTT; CDR3 protein: CSAAGGGSNQPQHF
J gene: TRBJ1-4; D gene: TRBD1; V gene: TRBV15; clone size: once; CDR3 DNA: TGTGCCACCAGCAGGGTTCTTCAGGGGGCGGGTGAAAAACTGTTTTTT; CDR3 protein: CATSRVLQGAGEKLFF
J gene: TRBJ2-1; D gene: NA; V gene: TRBV6-2/TRBV6-3; clone size: NA; CDR3 DNA: TGTGCCAGCAGCCCTTTAGTTAACGGGTTATACAATGAGCAGTTCTTC; CDR3 protein: CASSPLVNGLYNEQFF
J gene: TRBJ2-3; D gene: NA; V gene: TRBV14; clone size: NA; CDR3 DNA: TGTGCCAGCAGGCGGGGTAGCACAGATACGCAGTATTTT; CDR3 protein: CASRRGSTDTQYF
J gene: TRBJ1-6; D gene: TRBD1; V gene: TRBV14; clone size: NA; CDR3 DNA: TGTGCCAGCAGCCAAGTCAGGGGGAATTCACCCCTCCACTTT; CDR3 protein: CASSQVRGNSPLHF
J gene: TRBJ2-2; D gene: TRBD2; V gene: TRBV5-1; clone size: NA; CDR3 DNA: TGCGCCAGCAGCTTCACTGGCGGGAGGTATGGCGGGGAGCTGTTTTTT; CDR3 protein: CASSFTGGRYGGELFF
J gene: TRBJ1-1; D gene: TRBD1; V gene: TRBV29-1; clone size: NA; CDR3 DNA: TGCAGCGTTAAACCCACAGGGGGCCGAGGGACTGAAGCTTTCTTT; CDR3 protein: CSVKPTGGRGTEAFF
J gene: TRBJ2-7; D gene: NA; V gene: TRBV5-8; clone size: NA; CDR3 DNA: TGTGCCAGCAGCTTGGGGCGGATCACCACAGGGAGCTACGAGCAGTACTTC; CDR3 protein: CASSLGRITTGSYEQYF
J gene: TRBJ1-2; D gene: NA; V gene: TRBV3-1/TRBV3-2; clone size: NA; CDR3 DNA: TGTGCCAGCAGCCAAGATAACGGGGAGTATGGCTACACCTTC; CDR3 protein: CASSQDNGEYGYTF
J gene: TRBJ2-1; D gene: NA; V gene: TRBV27; clone size: NA; CDR3 DNA: TGTGCCAGCAGGACAACATCCTACAATGAGCAGTTCTTC; CDR3 protein: CASRTTSYNEQFF
J gene: TRBJ2-5; D gene: NA; V gene: TRBV18; clone size: NA; CDR3 DNA: TGTGCCAGCTCAGACGACAGAGAGACCCAGTACTTC; CDR3 protein: CASSDDRETQYF
J gene: TRBJ2-3; D gene: TRBD1; V gene: TRBV24-1; clone size: NA; CDR3 DNA: TGTGCCACCAGTGACAGGGGGCTCGCCACAGATACGCAGTATTTT; CDR3 protein: CATSDRGLATDTQYF
J gene: TRBJ1-6; D gene: NA; V gene: TRBV27; clone size: once; CDR3 DNA: TGTGCCAGCAGTTTACTCCAGGGGCCAGGGTATAATTCACCCCTCCACTTT; CDR3 protein: CASSLLQGPGYNSPLHF
J gene: TRBJ1-3; D gene: NA; V gene: TRBV7-2; clone size: NA; CDR3 DNA: TGTGCCAGCAGCTTAGCCGCGCTAGGTTTCGGAAACACCATATATTTT; CDR3 protein: CASSLAALGFGNTIYF
J gene: TRBJ2-1; D gene: NA; V gene: TRBV18; clone size: NA; CDR3 DNA: TGTGCCAGCTCTACGGCCCTTGGACAATACAATGAGCAGTTCTTC; CDR3 protein: CASSTALGQYNEQFF
J gene: TRBJ2-2; D gene: NA; V gene: TRBV5-1; clone size: NA; CDR3 DNA: TGCGCCAGCACCTTCGCCGGGGAAATGTTTTTT; CDR3 protein: CASTFAGEMFF
J gene: TRBJ2-3; D gene: NA; V gene: TRBV5-1; clone size: NA; CDR3 DNA: TGCGCCAGCAGCTTTGGCGGAGGAGATACGCAGTATTTT; CDR3 protein: CASSFGGGDTQYF
J gene: TRBJ1-3; D gene: NA; V gene: TRBV2; clone size: NA; CDR3 DNA: TGTGCCAGCAGTGTCACGGGGTCTGGAAACACCATATATTTT; CDR3 protein: CASSVTGSGNTIYF
J gene: TRBJ2-2; D gene: NA; V gene: TRBV6-5; clone size: NA; CDR3 DNA: TGTGCCAGCAGGTGGGACTTACTCAACACCGGGGAGCTGTTTTTT; CDR3 protein: CASRWDLLNTGELFF
J gene: TRBJ1-1; D gene: NA; V gene: TRBV12-3/TRBV12-4; clone size: few; CDR3 DNA: TGTGCCACCAGGTCCCCCTCTGGGCTTGGGGCTTTCTTT; CDR3 protein: CATRSPSGLGAFF
J gene: TRBJ1-1; D gene: NA; V gene: TRBV20-1; clone size: NA; CDR3 DNA: TGCAGTGCCTGGGGGCGCGCTGAAGCTTTCTTT; CDR3 protein: CSAWGRAEAFF
J gene: TRBJ2-1; D gene: NA; V gene: TRBV6-4; clone size: once; CDR3 DNA: TGTGCCAGCAGTACTGAGGGAGCCAATGAGCAGTTCTTC; CDR3 protein: CASSTEGANEQFF
J gene: TRBJ1-1; D gene: NA; V gene: TRBV13; clone size: NA; CDR3 DNA: TGTGCCAGCAGCTTTGGATGGGAGGAAAACCCTGAAGCTTTCTTT; CDR3 protein: CASSFGWEENPEAFF
J gene: TRBJ2-5; D gene: NA; V gene: TRBV10-1; clone size: NA; CDR3 DNA: TGCGCCACCTCCCGGGACAAAGAGACCCAGTACTTC; CDR3 protein: CATSRDKETQYF
J gene: TRBJ2-1; D gene: TRBD2; V gene: TRBV7-2; clone size: once; CDR3 DNA: TGTGCCAGCAGCCCCCGGACTAGCGGGAGGCGGTATGAGCAGTTCTTC; CDR3 protein: CASSPRTSGRRYEQFF
J gene: TRBJ2-5; D gene: TRBD1; V gene: TRBV28; clone size: once; CDR3 DNA: TGTGCCAGCAGTCGCGACAGGGGGGAGACCCAGTACTTC; CDR3 protein: CASSRDRGETQYF
J gene: TRBJ1-5; D gene: NA; V gene: TRBV6-5; clone size: NA; CDR3 DNA: TGTGCCAGCATCAGGGGCCGCAATCAGCCCCAGCATTTT; CDR3 protein: CASIRGRNQPQHF
J gene: TRBJ1-5; D gene: TRBD1; V gene: TRBV7-7; clone size: NA; CDR3 DNA: TGTGCTAGCAGTGCTGGACAGGGCCAGCCCCAGCATTTT; CDR3 protein: CASSAGQGQPQHF
J gene: TRBJ1-4; D gene: NA; V gene: TRBV6-5; clone size: NA; CDR3 DNA: TGTGCCAGCAGTTACGGCAGGGTAGGCGAAAAACTGTTTTTT; CDR3 protein: CASSYGRVGEKLFF
J gene: TRBJ1-4; D gene: NA; V gene: TRBV5-4; clone size: NA; CDR3 DNA: TGTGCCAGCAGCCGTGGCGAAAAACTGTTTTTT; CDR3 protein: CASSRGEKLFF
J gene: TRBJ2-5; D gene: TRBD2; V gene: TRBV28; clone size: NA; CDR3 DNA: TGTGCCAGCAGTTGGAGCGGGAGGCGGGAGACCCAGTACTTC; CDR3 protein: CASSWSGRRETQYF